These 24 T cell receptor beta chains came from one sample sequenced in a study of human versus mouse CDR3 diversity and MHC coevolution (TCRdb year 2017). Libraries were built with the immunoSEQ multiplex PCR assay. The immuneACCESS repertoire file appears here via TCRdb, limited to in-frame rearrangements. These files lack a portion of the clones; in checked studies, under half of the deficit traces to unresolved V genes, and the cause of the others is not known. This sample comprises 86,000 or so clones, just over 90% of them detected only once. In total, the top ten clones hold about 1.5% of the sample. The sequenced sample consisted of naive CD4+ T cells from blood. The cell subset or site label, read with the paper, signifies: CD45RO-negative CD62L-positive naive CD4 T cells. The receptors were sampled from a person between 30 and 69 years old in good health.

This chain joins TRBV6-6 and TRBJ1-1, with D perhaps TRBD1 (6 bases). Germline V gene data show CDR1 as MNHNY and CDR2 as SVGAGI (reference sequence). The CDR3 is made up of 14 amino acids. Trimming removed 0 bases from V and 1 base from J, with 6 bases in between. CDR3 coding DNA: TGTGCCAGCAGTTACTCGACAGGGAACACTGAAGCTTTCTTT. As protein: CASSYSTGNTEAFF.

The V gene is TRBV7-2, the J gene TRBJ2-1, with 7 nucleotides matching TRBD2. V lost 1 base and J lost 4; bases outside the gene matches: 10. This CDR3 region has 17 residues. In germline, CDR1 is SGHTA, CDR2 FQGNSA. The CDR3 nucleotides are TGTGCCAGCAGCTTAGGGCTGGCGGGGGACCCATACAATGAGCAGTTCTTC. Protein: CASSLGLAGDPYNEQFF.

V and J are TRBV6-5 and TRBJ1-1, with a possible D match to TRBD1 (6 bases). In germline, CDR1 is MNHEY, CDR2 SVGAGI. The CDR3 runs 14 residues. The V and J ends lost 6 bases and 4 bases respectively, with 15 bases between them. The CDR3 spells CASSLLQGSTEAFF. The CDR3 DNA follows: TGTGCCAGCAGCCTCTTACAGGGTAGCACTGAAGCTTTCTTT.

The V and J genes are TRBV5-3 and TRBJ2-3, with D perhaps matching TRBD1 (6 bases). TRBV5-3 is known as an ORF, though its function is uncertain. The CDR3 totals 16 residues. V dropped 1 base and J dropped 5 bases, with 17 bases sitting between them. The CDR3 reads CARSLRNTGLEDTQYF. The CDR3 region has the DNA TGTGCCAGAAGCTTGAGGAACACAGGGTTAGAAGATACGCAGTATTTT.

The V call is TRBV5-8, the J call TRBJ1-1, with TRBD1 matching 8 bases. Per the germline V gene, CDR1 is SGHTS and CDR2 is YDEGEE. The CDR3 sequence is 16 residues long. V dropped 0 bases and J dropped 1; count of bases not matched to a gene: 5. The CDR3 coding sequence is TGTGCCAGCAGCTTGGAACAGGGGGTCGGGAACACTGAAGCTTTCTTT. This translates into CASSLEQGVGNTEAFF. Using reference TRBV5-8 and TRBJ1-1 for the parts outside the CDR3, the full variable domain is EAGVTQSPTHLIKTRGQQATLRCSPISGHTSVYWYQQALGLGLQFLLWYDEGEERNRGNFPPRFSGRQFPNYSSELNVNALELEDSALYLCASSLEQGVGNTEAFFGQGTRLTVV.

V gene TRBV6-1 combines with J gene TRBJ2-5, with 15 bases fitting TRBD2. Trimming took 4 bases from V and 5 from J; bases not matched to a gene: 11. This CDR3 has 18 residues. Germline values: CDR1 MNHNS, CDR2 SASEGT. CDR3 residues: CASSVLGGLAGGGETQYF. In DNA form, the CDR3 reads TGTGCCAGCAGTGTGCTGGGAGGACTAGCGGGAGGGGGGGAGACCCAGTACTTC.

As regards this clone: At one end, the junction sequence differs from germline, possibly due to a read error. Additional DNA sequences in this sample encode the identical CDR3. The chain has TRBV9 and TRBJ1-1; 9 nucleotides align to TRBD1. The germline CDR1 and CDR2 sequences are SGDLS and YYNGEE. The CDR3 consists of 15 residues. The CDR3 is CASSSTGTGPTEAFF. CDR3 sequence (DNA): TGTGCCAGCAGCTCAACCGGGACAGGGCCCACTGAGGCTTTCTTT.

The rearrangement uses TRBV7-9 and TRBJ2-1; D ambiguous. The germline gives CDR1 SEHNR, CDR2 FQNEAQ (reference sequence). The CDR3 is 14 residues long. The V end lost 5 bases, the J end lost 0 bases, and 8 bases lay between the germline ends. CDR3 region: CASSHYPSYNEQFF. CDR3 coding DNA: TGTGCCAGCAGCCACTACCCCTCCTACAATGAGCAGTTCTTC. The full variable domain, rest sourced from reference TRBV7-9 and TRBJ2-1, is DTGVSQNPRHKITKRGQNVTFRCDPISEHNRLYWYRQTLGQGPEFLTYFQNEAQLEKSRLLSDRFSAERPKGSFSTLEIQRTEQGDSAMYLCASSHYPSYNEQFFGPGTRLTVL.

V and J are TRBV5-4 and TRBJ2-1; D uncertain. Deletions cut 0 bases from V and 0 bases from J, with 4 bases between. The CDR3 consists of 14 residues. CDR1 and CDR2 (germline): SGHNT, YYREEE (reference sequence). The CDR3 bases are TGTGCCAGCAGCTTGGCTAGCTCCTACAATGAGCAGTTCTTC. It codes for CASSLASSYNEQFF.

The CDR3 DNA is TGTGCCAGCAAACAGGGGACCACTGAAGCTTTCTTT. Its protein is CASKQGTTEAFF. The gene calls are TRBV28 and TRBJ1-1, with 7 bases fitting TRBD1. Germline V gene lookup returns CDR1 MDHEN and CDR2 SYDVKM. The V gene end was trimmed by 7 bases and the J gene end by 4 bases; junction bases not matched to a gene: 3. This CDR3 is 12 amino acids long.

This clone has just one count. The chain employs TRBV14 and TRBJ1-5; TRBD1 might be the D (5 bases). The CDR3 runs to 13 residues. Trimming removed 3 bases at V and 5 bases at J, with 8 bases between. Germline V CDR1 and CDR2: SGHDN, FVKESK. The CDR3 sequence: CASSQGLDQPQHF. The CDR3 DNA sequence: TGTGCCAGCAGCCAGGGGCTCGATCAGCCCCAGCATTTT.

CDR3 in amino acids: CASMLGPSLSYEQYF. In nucleotides, the CDR3 is TGTGCCAGCATGTTGGGGCCTTCCCTTTCCTACGAGCAGTACTTC. V gene TRBV6-5 combines with J gene TRBJ2-7; maybe TRBD1 (5 bases). V lost 7 bases to trimming and J lost 1 base, with 17 bases between them. The CDR3 contains 15 residues. Per the germline V gene, CDR1 is MNHEY and CDR2 is SVGAGI.

This chain joins TRBV7-2 and TRBJ2-1, with D uncertain. Germline assignment: CDR1 SGHTA and CDR2 FQGNSA. The CDR3 is 13 residues long. V shed 3 bases and J shed 0 bases, with 3 bases lying between them. The CDR3 DNA reads TGTGCCAGCAGCTTCCTCTCCTACAATGAGCAGTTCTTC. It yields the protein CASSFLSYNEQFF.

The rearrangement joins TRBV28 to TRBJ1-1, with no clear D. Germline CDR1 reads MDHEN; CDR2 reads SYDVKM. The CDR3 runs to 12 residues. Trimming removed 6 bases from V and 6 bases from J, with 11 bases in between. CDR3: CASRPARAEAFF. CDR3 nucleotide sequence: TGTGCCAGCAGGCCTGCACGGGCTGAAGCTTTCTTT.

The J gene is TRBJ1-5, the V gene TRBV5-6; D is perhaps TRBD1 (5 bases). This CDR3 contains 15 residues. Germline V gene data show CDR1 as SGHDT and CDR2 as YYEEEE. Trimming cost V 3 bases and J 2 bases, with 12 bases left between them. The CDR3 spells CASSWGVGGNQPQHF. CDR3 nucleotides: TGTGCCAGCAGCTGGGGGGTTGGAGGCAATCAGCCCCAGCATTTT.

V is TRBV4-2 and J is TRBJ2-7; a possible D gene is TRBD2 (6 bases). Looked up from germline, CDR1 is LGHNA and CDR2 is YNFKEQ. Trimming took 0 bases from V and 7 from J, leaving 10 bases between them. The CDR3 sequence is 13 residues long. The CDR3 is CASSQDEGGEQYF. CDR3 nucleotide sequence: TGTGCCAGCAGCCAAGATGAGGGAGGAGAGCAGTACTTC.

The chain couples TRBV10-1 to TRBJ1-2; D gene ambiguous. Germline V lookup: CDR1 WNHNN, CDR2 SYGVQD (reference sequence). V was cut by 8 bases and J by 1 base, with 8 bases left in between. The CDR3 runs to 12 residues. The CDR3: CASDKCNYGYTF. The CDR3 DNA reads as TGCGCCAGCGACAAATGTAACTATGGCTACACCTTC.

The rearrangement links TRBV6-1 to TRBJ2-5; D is unclear. The J call may be incorrect, as the DNA end agrees better with TRBJ2-7. CDR1 and CDR2 (germline): MNHNS, SASEGT. The CDR3 contains 14 residues. This chain's CDR3 is CASSGPSKTYEQYF. CDR3 coding DNA: TGTGCCAGCAGTGGACCTAGTAAGACCTACGAGCAGTACTTC.

Comments on this clone: This sample includes further DNA sequences coding for the same CDR3. The chain employs TRBV19 and TRBJ2-5; TRBD2 agrees at 7 bases. The trim removed 5 bases at V and 1 base at J, leaving 4 bases unmatched. The germline CDR1 and CDR2 sequences are LNHDA and SQIVND (reference sequence). The CDR3 contains 14 residues. The DNA for the CDR3 is TGTGCCAGTAGTCGCGGGGGAGTCCAAGAGACCCAGTACTTC. Amino acid sequence: CASSRGGVQETQYF.

The rearrangement joins TRBV5-1 to TRBJ2-2, with D tentatively TRBD1 (6 bases). V shed 1 base and J shed 0 bases, with 10 bases lying between them. The CDR3 is 16 amino acids. Looked up from germline, CDR1 is SGHRS and CDR2 is YFSETQ. The CDR3 DNA is TGCGCCAGCAGCTTGAACAGGGAAGCGAACACCGGGGAGCTGTTTTTT. This translates into CASSLNREANTGELFF.

This chain uses TRBV7-3 with TRBJ2-2; D might be TRBD2 (5 bases). The CDR3 loop spans 14 amino acids. CDR1 is SGHTA and CDR2 is FQGTGA in the germline V gene. The V and J ends lost 3 bases and 6 bases respectively, with 11 bases between them. CDR3 DNA sequence: TGTGCCAGCAGCTTTTTGGGGAGAGCCGGGGAGCTGTTTTTT. The encoded protein is CASSFLGRAGELFF.

For this clone: The junction shows a germline mismatch at one end, possibly a read error. The chain joins TRBV6-1 to TRBJ2-5; 7 nucleotides match TRBD2. Germline assignment: CDR1 MNHNS and CDR2 SASEGT. The CDR3 sequence is 8 residues long. The CDR3 is CASSREDF. The CDR3 DNA follows: TGTGCCAGCAGTCGGGAGGACTTC.

V and J are TRBV7-3 and TRBJ1-3; 9 positions match TRBD1. Germline V gene lookup returns CDR1 SGHTA and CDR2 FQGTGA. After removal of 4 bases from V and 4 bases from J, the junction contained 5 bases not matched to a gene. The CDR3 consists of 15 residues. CDR3 amino acids: CASSSRTGDGNTIYF. The CDR3 DNA reads as TGTGCCAGCAGCTCCAGGACAGGGGACGGAAACACCATATATTTT.

V and J are TRBV18 and TRBJ1-1; 7 bases are shared with TRBD1. V lost 3 bases and J lost 0; bases outside the gene matches: 4. The germline gives CDR1 KGHSH, CDR2 LQKENI. The CDR3 totals 15 residues. CDR3 in amino acids: CASSPGTAMNTEAFF. CDR3 coding DNA: TGTGCCAGCTCACCGGGGACAGCCATGAACACTGAAGCTTTCTTT.